This passage covers 16 T cell receptor beta chains from one sample sequenced in a study of blood T cell repertoires in COVID-19. TCRdb keeps only in-frame clones here, not all; method: immunoSEQ multiplex PCR. This table holds fewer than 300,000 clones, about four fifths found once. Sequenced: PBMCs or T cells enriched from blood (not recorded which). These receptors all stem from a middle-aged man who had been exposed to COVID-19.

This chain joins TRBV4-1 and TRBJ1-5; no clear D gene. Germline V CDR1 and CDR2: MGHRA, YSYEKL. V was clipped by 4 bases and J by 4 bases, with 14 bases between them. CDR3 length equals 15 residues. CDR3 sequence (DNA): TGCGCCAGCAGCCCCGCAGATAGCCCGAATCAGCCCCAGCATTTT. It yields the protein CASSPADSPNQPQHF.

V gene TRBV21-1 combines with J gene TRBJ2-7; TRBD1 is the table's D call, not checked against the DNA. TRBV21-1 is an annotated pseudogene. The CDR3 has 15 amino acids. CDR3 amino acids: CASSNPDSRPYEQYF. The CDR3 DNA sequence: TGTGCCAGCAGCAACCCAGACAGCCGACCCTACGAGCAGTACTTC.

The chain couples TRBV14 to TRBJ1-2, with D perhaps matching TRBD1 (6 bases). V was shortened by 6 bases and J by 4 bases, with 12 bases between the two germline ends. This CDR3 has 13 amino acids. Germline assignment: CDR1 SGHDN and CDR2 FVKESK. CDR3 nucleotide sequence: TGTGCCAGCAGTTCTCAGGGGCGCTATGGCTACACCTTC. It encodes CASSSQGRYGYTF.

The CDR3 DNA reads as TGTGCCAGCAGTCGACATTTGGAGACCCAGTACTTC. This gives the protein CASSRHLETQYF. This chain joins TRBV11-2 and TRBJ2-5; D ambiguous. The germline gives CDR1 SGHAT, CDR2 FQNNGV. V was cut by 6 bases and J by 5 bases, with 10 bases left in between. This CDR3 contains 12 residues.

The CDR3 region is CASSHSGELFF. In DNA, the CDR3 is TGTGCCAGCAGCCATTCCGGGGAGCTGTTTTTT. The chain is built from TRBV6-5 and TRBJ2-2; D gene unclear. V shed 6 bases and J shed 6 bases, with 5 bases lying between them. Germline loops: CDR1 MNHEY, CDR2 SVGAGI. This CDR3 is 11 amino acids long.

V and J are TRBV13 and TRBJ2-2; a weak D match, TRBD1 (5 bases). V gave up 5 bases and J gave up 6 bases, with 10 bases separating them. The CDR3 covers 13 residues. Looked up from germline, CDR1 is PRHDT and CDR2 is FYEKMQ (reference sequence). CDR3: CASSASQAGELFF. In DNA form, the CDR3 reads TGTGCCAGCAGCGCCTCACAGGCCGGGGAGCTGTTTTTT.

The V and J genes are TRBV5-6 and TRBJ2-2, with 8 bases that match TRBD2. This CDR3 is 18 amino acids long. With V trimmed by 1 base and J by 3 bases, 11 bases remained unmatched. Germline assignment: CDR1 SGHDT and CDR2 YYEEEE. DNA for the CDR3: TGTGCCAGCAGCTTGCGACTCCCTAGCGGGCATTACACCGGGGAGCTGTTTTTT. This gives the protein CASSLRLPSGHYTGELFF.

This clone was observed at least ten times. This chain links TRBV6-4 with TRBJ2-3, with 8 bases aligning to TRBD1. Unmatched junction bases numbered 6, after V lost 4 bases and J lost 6 bases. Germline V CDR1 and CDR2: MRHNA, SNTAGT. The CDR3 loop spans 14 amino acids. The CDR3 nucleotides read TGTGCCAGCAGTGGGTCAGGGGGCCGGGATACGCAGTATTTT. Its protein is CASSGSGGRDTQYF.

This clone has a single count. This chain uses TRBV6-1 with TRBJ2-7; 9 positions match TRBD1. CDR1 is MNHNS, CDR2 SASEGT, per germline. The trim removed 3 bases at V and 6 bases at J, leaving 6 bases unmatched. This CDR3 has 14 residues. CDR3 in amino acids: CASSETGTGFEQYF. In nucleotides, the CDR3 is TGTGCCAGCAGTGAGACCGGGACAGGGTTCGAGCAGTACTTC.

Ten or more counts support this clone. The chain employs TRBV5-1 and TRBJ2-3, with 7 nucleotides matching TRBD1. The CDR3 extends over 15 amino acids. Germline loops: CDR1 SGHRS, CDR2 YFSETQ. Trimming at V came to 0 bases and at J to 2 bases, leaving 3 bases not matched to a gene. The CDR3 nucleotides read TGCGCCAGCAGCTTGGACGGGACAGCCACAGATACGCAGTATTTT. Translated: CASSLDGTATDTQYF. The complete variable domain, with remaining parts taken from reference TRBV5-1 and TRBJ2-3, reads KAGVTQTPRYLIKTRGQQVTLSCSPISGHRSVSWYQQTPGQGLQFLFEYFSETQRNKGNFPGRFSGRQFSNSRSEMNVSTLELGDSALYLCASSLDGTATDTQYFGPGTRLTVL.

The CDR3 region has the DNA TGTGCCAGCAGTCCCAGGGACTCAACTTCACCCCTCCACTTT. Protein sequence: CASSPRDSTSPLHF. The chain links TRBV6-5 to TRBJ1-6, with D perhaps matching TRBD1 (5 bases). The CDR3 extends over 14 amino acids. The V gene lost 5 bases and the J gene lost 9 bases, with 14 bases spanning the gap. Germline-derived CDR1 and CDR2 are MNHEY and SVGAGI.

The chain links TRBV27 to TRBJ2-3; D remains ambiguous. Trimming left V 4 bases short and J 3 bases short, with 8 bases between. The germline CDR1 and CDR2 sequences are MNHEY and SMNVEV (reference sequence). The CDR3 extends over 13 amino acids. The CDR3 spells CASSSLETDTQYF. DNA for the CDR3: TGTGCCAGCAGTTCTCTAGAGACAGATACGCAGTATTTT.

This sequence joins TRBV7-9 and TRBJ1-4; TRBD1 matches 7 bases. The ends lost 4 bases at V and 14 bases at J; junction bases unmatched: 10. The germline gives CDR1 SEHNR, CDR2 FQNEAQ (reference sequence). CDR3 length equals 13 residues. For the CDR3, the DNA is TGTGCCAGCAGCTATCAGACAGGGTGGTGGCTGTTTTTT. The encoded protein is CASSYQTGWWLFF.

This clone appeared once. The rearrangement joins TRBV4-1 to TRBJ2-1; TRBD2 is a possible D gene (6 bases). Germline CDR1 and CDR2: MGHRA and YSYEKL. The CDR3 is 16 amino acids. V was pared by 4 bases and J by 0 bases, with 13 bases between. CDR3 sequence reads: CASSRSPGDSYNEQFF. DNA for the CDR3: TGCGCCAGCAGCCGCTCACCGGGGGACTCCTACAATGAGCAGTTCTTC.

This clone was observed a single time. This chain connects TRBV5-1 to TRBJ1-3; weak D call: TRBD1 (5 bases). This CDR3 region has 15 residues. V lost 3 bases to trimming and J lost 3 bases, with 13 bases between them. Germline CDR1 and CDR2: SGHRS and YFSETQ. The CDR3 bases are TGCGCCAGCAGCTCCCAGGGAAACATTGGAAACACCATATATTTT. Residues: CASSSQGNIGNTIYF.

The chain employs TRBV11-3 and TRBJ1-2; no clear D gene. Germline lookup yields CDR1 SGHNT and CDR2 YENEEA. CDR3 length: 13 amino acids. V lost 0 bases, J lost 7 bases, and 9 bases lay in between. This CDR3 is CASSLERQLGYTF. The CDR3, as DNA: TGTGCCAGCAGCTTAGAGAGGCAGCTTGGCTACACCTTC. Based on the CDR3 plus reference TRBV11-3 and TRBJ1-2, the full variable domain is EAGVVQSPRYKIIEKKQPVAFWCNPISGHNTLYWYLQNLGQGPELLIRYENEEAVDDSQLPKDRFSAERLKGVDSTLKIQPAELGDSAVYLCASSLERQLGYTFGSGTRLTVV.